The T cell receptor (beta chain) described here comes from a study of blood T cell repertoires in COVID-19. Study-level background: Samples representing acute and convalescent COVID-19 were sourced from the United States, Italy and Spain. In each case, the material was cDNA or gDNA derived from T cells, B-cell-depleted T cells, or PBMCs.

In the authors' workflow: Researchers report that nucleated cell counts were estimated from reference gene primer amplification. Generated by immunoSEQ multiplex PCR, the TCRdb table keeps only in-frame clones and is missing some. The V and J calls and clone size were taken over from that table, and D and trimming were inferred from the DNA. The sample lists over 65,000 clones, around 90% occurring once. The ends were cut back, 6 bases at V and 0 bases at J, with 9 bases in the middle. The germline gives CDR1 MNHEY, CDR2 SMNVEV (reference sequence). The CDR3 contains 14 residues. J is TRBJ2-1 and V is TRBV27, with D unclear. The sequence derives from a human donor in a cohort sampled during active COVID-19. Sequencing input: peripheral blood. CDR3 nucleotides: TGTGCCAGCAGCCCAGGAAGCTCCTACAATGAGCAGTTCTTC. Amino acids: CASSPGSSYNEQFF.